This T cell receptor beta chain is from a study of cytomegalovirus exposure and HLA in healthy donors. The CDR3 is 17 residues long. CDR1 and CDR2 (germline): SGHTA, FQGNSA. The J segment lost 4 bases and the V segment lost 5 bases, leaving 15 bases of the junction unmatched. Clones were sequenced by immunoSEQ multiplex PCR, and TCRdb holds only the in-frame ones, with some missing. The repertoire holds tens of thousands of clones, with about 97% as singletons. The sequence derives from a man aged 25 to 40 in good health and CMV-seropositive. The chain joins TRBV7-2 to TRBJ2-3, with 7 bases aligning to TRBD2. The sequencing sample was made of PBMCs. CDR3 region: CASSPQYPAGPPDTQYF. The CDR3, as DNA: TGTGCCAGCAGCCCCCAGTATCCAGCGGGACCCCCAGATACGCAGTATTTT.